Shown below are 7 T cell receptor beta chains from a single sample sequenced in a study of persistence of HIV-infected CD4 T cells. This was the immunoSEQ version 4 assay in survey mode. The data were produced by immunoSEQ multiplex PCR, yet TCRdb's version contains in-frame clones alone and is incomplete. The sample records just under 20,000 clones, 75% to 80% being singletons. The stimulus was lysate of CMV-infected fibroblasts, about 10 ug/mL. CD4+ T cells upregulating both CD40 ligand and CD69 were sorted as responding cells. The antigens of these receptors remain unknown. This sample comprised CD4+ T cells sorted from PBMCs after 18-hour stimulation, obtained from a patient who received antiretroviral therapy. All receptors derive from an adult man with HIV who was CMV-seropositive.

The chain couples TRBV7-9 to TRBJ1-2; weak D call: TRBD1 (5 bases). Germline CDR1 SEHNR, CDR2 FQNEAQ (reference sequence). V was trimmed by 1 base and J by 8 bases, leaving 14 bases between them. This CDR3 is built from 14 residues. The CDR3 here is CASSLDAGGKGYTF. The CDR3 DNA follows: TGTGCCAGCAGCTTAGATGCGGGGGGAAAGGGCTACACCTTC.

V and J are TRBV19 and TRBJ2-2, with TRBD1 matching over 8 bases. Germline lookup yields CDR1 LNHDA and CDR2 SQIVND (reference sequence). With V trimmed by 6 bases and J by 3 bases, 9 bases remained unmatched. This CDR3 region has 16 residues. The CDR3 nucleotides are TGTGCCAGTAGCCTTCAGGGGGCGCAGGACACCGGGGAGCTGTTTTTT. Translated: CASSLQGAQDTGELFF.

The rearrangement links TRBV4-2 to TRBJ2-1, with D hard to call. V was pared by 1 base and J by 6 bases, with 10 bases between. The CDR3 extends over 14 amino acids. CDR1 is LGHNA, CDR2 YNFKEQ, per germline. As DNA, the CDR3 is TGTGCCAGCAGCCAAGGAGGTCCCCGCAATGAGCAGTTCTTC. Its translation: CASSQGGPRNEQFF.

The chain recombines TRBV4-2 with TRBJ1-1, with 9 nucleotides matching TRBD1. The germline V gene encodes CDR1 LGHNA and CDR2 YNFKEQ. The CDR3 runs to 15 residues. V shed 2 bases, J shed 1 base, and the junction held 2 bases outside the gene matches. This CDR3 is CASSQTGGGNTEAFF. The CDR3 DNA reads as TGTGCCAGCAGCCAAACAGGGGGCGGGAACACTGAAGCTTTCTTT.

This chain connects TRBV6-5 to TRBJ1-4; a possible D gene is TRBD1 (6 bases). Germline loops: CDR1 MNHEY, CDR2 SVGAGI. Trimming removed 6 bases at V and 4 bases at J, with 12 bases between. The CDR3 loop spans 14 amino acids. CDR3 DNA: TGTGCCAGCAGCCAGACAGGAGATAATGAAAAACTGTTTTTT. It specifies CASSQTGDNEKLFF.

This sequence joins TRBV5-4 and TRBJ2-2; 11 positions match TRBD1. With 3 bases clipped from V and 3 bases from J, the junction kept 7 bases outside the gene matches. The length of the CDR3 is 17 residues. Germline-derived CDR1 and CDR2 are SGHNT and YYREEE (reference sequence). The DNA of the CDR3 is TGTGCCAGCAGCTCGACGGGGACAGGGGGTGACACCGGGGAGCTGTTTTTT. Its translation: CASSSTGTGGDTGELFF.

The chain links TRBV19 to TRBJ2-7; D might be TRBD2 (6 bases). CDR1 is LNHDA, CDR2 SQIVND, per germline (reference sequence). V lost 3 bases, J lost 5 bases, and 17 bases lay in between. The CDR3 covers 15 residues. The CDR3: CASSIRLVPGDEQYF. In DNA form, the CDR3 reads TGTGCCAGTAGTATCCGGTTAGTCCCGGGGGACGAGCAGTACTTC. The variable domain in full, completed from reference TRBV19 and TRBJ2-7, reads DGGITQSPKYLFRKEGQNVTLSCEQNLNHDAMYWYRQDPGQGLRLIYYSQIVNDFQKGDIAEGYSVSREKKESFPLTVTSAQKNPTAFYLCASSIRLVPGDEQYFGPGTRLTVT.